This T cell receptor beta chain was observed in a study of tumor and adjacent non-tumor tissue in lung cancer. Findings and caveats of the study: Top 100 clones took a larger repertoire share in normal lung. Higher tumor TCR diversity was associated with shorter survival.

Three rounds of nested PCR, following a modified ARM-PCR protocol, produced the TCRbeta library. TCRdb used MiXCR to reprocess the multiplex PCR reads, holding one entry per CDR3 protein. The table shows fewer than 100,000 distinct CDR3 sequences, with roughly 80% occurring only once. Concerning this clonotype itself: Its antigen is not identified. A read error may account for a junction end that differs from germline.

This sample's RNA came from whole unsorted tissue. Distant lung tissue was collected more than 3 cm away from the tumor edge. Donors were chemotherapy-naive, newly diagnosed lung cancer surgical patients in China, August–November 2014. Germline values: CDR1 SGHAT, CDR2 FQNNGV. The CDR3 is 13 residues long. The clonotype was recovered from a man in his 60s with non-small cell lung cancer. The V call is TRBV11-2, the J call TRBJ2-5; no firm D call. The sample taken for sequencing was distant non-tumor lung tissue. CDR3 coding DNA: TGTGCCAGCAGTTCTACATGGAAAGAGACCCGGTACTTC. This gives the protein CASSSTWKETRYF.